This T cell receptor (beta chain) was captured by sequencing in a study of T cells expressing NK-cell markers. The CDR3 sequence is 13 residues long. TCRdb reanalyzed the 5' RACE reads and collapses them to one entry per CDR3 protein, without DNA. With 200,000 to 300,000 distinct CDR3 sequences in the sample, the ten largest clones hold about 0.39%. This receptor was obtained from a man between 18 and 35 years old in good health. The genes are TRBV12-3 or TRBV12-4 and TRBJ1-5. Sequenced sample: blood T cells: a sorted CD56 or NKG2C T cell subset, CD4+ or CD8+ T cells, or bulk PBMC T cells (not recorded which). This CDR3 reads CASSSPGLQPQHF.